Each of the 20 T cell receptor beta chains below was sequenced from the same sample in a study of early T cells in non-severe SARS-CoV-2 infection. TCRdb re-derived calls from the 5' RACE reads in MiXCR, one entry per CDR3 protein. The table shows some 67,000 distinct CDR3 sequences, with roughly 13% occurring only once. The sequenced sample was whole blood. The receptors come from an adult who was a healthcare worker with PCR-confirmed SARS-CoV-2 infection or an uninfected control (not recorded which).

With respect to this clonotype: A read error may be the cause here, since a much bigger clone is one base away. J is TRBJ2-3 and V is TRBV10-3; 7 nucleotides align to TRBD1. This CDR3 has 11 residues. The germline V gene has CDR1 ENHRY and CDR2 SYGVKD. In DNA form, the CDR3 reads TGTGTCAGCTTACAGGGGGATACGCAGTATTTT. Translated: CVSLQGDTQYF.

This clonotype has ten or more counts. The J gene is TRBJ2-3, the V gene TRBV5-4; 10 bases line up with TRBD1. V lost 3 bases to trimming and J lost 4 bases; unmatched junction nucleotides: 5. The CDR3 is made up of 15 amino acids. Germline V gene lookup returns CDR1 SGHNT and CDR2 YYREEE (reference sequence). As DNA, the CDR3 is TGTGCCAGCAGCTGGGACAGGGGCGCCTCAGATACGCAGTATTTT. This codes for CASSWDRGASDTQYF.

This chain uses TRBV20-1 with TRBJ2-3; D is ambiguous. CDR1 and CDR2 from the germline V gene are DFQATT and SNEGSKA (reference sequence). The V and J ends lost 1 base and 4 bases respectively, with 6 bases between them. The CDR3 runs 12 residues. In nucleotides, the CDR3 is TGCAGTGCTAGAGCGGCGCCAGATACGCAGTATTTT. Protein: CSARAAPDTQYF.

This chain uses TRBV6-6 with TRBJ1-4; D unresolved. V dropped 1 base and J dropped 7 bases, with 10 bases sitting between them. Germline lookup yields CDR1 MNHNY and CDR2 SVGAGI (reference sequence). The CDR3 runs 14 residues. The CDR3 region has the DNA TGTGCCAGCAGTTACTTCGGTCGAACTGAAAAACTGTTTTTT. Translation: CASSYFGRTEKLFF.

This sequence joins TRBV20-1 and TRBJ1-1; 12 bases line up with TRBD1. Unmatched junction bases numbered 3, after V lost 1 base and J lost 0 bases. The CDR3 covers 16 residues. Germline CDR1 reads DFQATT; CDR2 reads SNEGSKA (reference sequence). CDR3 sequence reads: CSARAGTGGVNTEAFF. The CDR3 DNA is TGCAGTGCTAGAGCCGGGACAGGGGGCGTGAACACTGAAGCTTTCTTT.

This clonotype was counted at least ten times. This chain uses TRBV29-1 with TRBJ1-1; weak D call: TRBD1 (5 bases). The CDR3 loop spans 14 amino acids. Germline CDR1 and CDR2: SQVTM and ANQGSEA. V lost 1 base and J lost 1, with 10 bases in between. CDR3: CSVEGRQTNTEAFF. The CDR3 DNA sequence: TGCAGCGTTGAAGGAAGACAGACGAACACTGAAGCTTTCTTT.

V is TRBV4-1 and J is TRBJ1-3; D is ambiguous. Trimming removed 5 bases at V and 0 bases at J, with 11 bases between. The CDR3 consists of 15 residues. Looked up from germline, CDR1 is MGHRA and CDR2 is YSYEKL. The CDR3, as DNA: TGCGCCAGCAGCTCAAGCTACCGCTCTGGAAACACCATATATTTT. This translates into CASSSSYRSGNTIYF.

This clonotype was observed at least ten times. The chain employs TRBV20-1 and TRBJ1-1, with TRBD1 identical over 9 bases. Germline loops: CDR1 DFQATT, CDR2 SNEGSKA (reference sequence). With V trimmed by 1 base and J by 3 bases, 0 bases remained unmatched. CDR3 length equals 13 residues. CDR3 nucleotides: TGCAGTGCTAGAGGGACAGGGGACACTGAAGCTTTCTTT. Amino acids: CSARGTGDTEAFF.

This clonotype was detected ten times or more. The chain joins TRBV4-1 to TRBJ1-5, with 7 positions matching TRBD1. Per the germline V gene, CDR1 is MGHRA and CDR2 is YSYEKL. The CDR3 consists of 18 residues. Trimming cost V 0 bases and J 6 bases; bases outside gene matches: 14. This CDR3 reads CASSQDGKGRGKIQPQHF. CDR3 DNA: TGCGCCAGCAGCCAAGATGGGAAAGGCAGGGGGAAAATTCAGCCCCAGCATTTT.

The table lists this clonotype with a few counts. The chain employs TRBV4-3 and TRBJ1-6; TRBD1 matches 7 bases. The CDR3 spans 15 residues. The V segment lost 4 bases and the J segment 7 bases; nucleotides outside the gene matches: 7. Germline assignment: CDR1 LGHNA and CDR2 YSLEER. CDR3 sequence: CASSLGGQANSPLHF. The DNA for the CDR3 is TGCGCCAGCAGCCTCGGAGGACAGGCAAATTCACCCCTCCACTTT.

This chain's CDR3 is CASRLAARGTSGYNEQFF. CDR3 nucleotide sequence: TGTGCAAGTCGCTTAGCGGCCCGAGGGACTAGCGGATACAATGAGCAGTTCTTC. The chain joins TRBV12-2 to TRBJ2-1; TRBD2, the table's D call, was not compared with the DNA. TRBV12-2 is a pseudogene. The CDR3 covers 18 residues.

This clonotype was seen many times. This CDR3 is CATSELLAGGTDTQYF. The DNA for the CDR3 is TGTGCCACCAGTGAACTACTAGCGGGAGGTACAGATACGCAGTATTTT. The rearrangement joins TRBV24-1 to TRBJ2-3; TRBD2 aligns across 12 bases. Trimming at V came to 4 bases and at J to 3 bases, leaving 4 bases not matched to a gene. The CDR3 is 16 amino acids. CDR1 is KGHDR, CDR2 SFDVKD, per germline.

This sequence joins TRBV6-1 and TRBJ2-7; D not certain. This CDR3 contains 13 residues. Trimming removed 10 bases from V and 4 bases from J, with 17 bases in between. Germline loops: CDR1 MNHNS, CDR2 SASEGT. This chain's CDR3 is CATTENSRYEQYF. CDR3 nucleotide sequence: TGTGCCACCACGGAGAACAGCCGTTACGAGCAGTACTTC.

The rearrangement joins TRBV12-3 or TRBV12-4 to TRBJ2-2, with 9 bases aligning to TRBD1. J lost 1 base, V lost 5 bases, and 2 bases had no gene match. The CDR3 runs 15 residues. CDR3 in amino acids: CASSLGQGNTGELFF. The CDR3 DNA reads as TGTGCCAGCAGTCTGGGACAGGGGAACACCGGGGAGCTGTTTTTT.

This clonotype was seen at least ten times. This chain joins TRBV19 and TRBJ2-2; 9 bases agree with TRBD1. This CDR3 is built from 16 residues. Looked up from germline, CDR1 is LNHDA and CDR2 is SQIVND (reference sequence). The junction had 10 bases not matched to a gene; V was cut back by 9 bases and J by 2 bases. CDR3 DNA: TGTGCCAGCACCCGCCGGGGACAGGGAAACACCGGGGAGCTGTTTTTT. It codes for CASTRRGQGNTGELFF.

This clonotype was seen at least ten times. The rearrangement joins TRBV11-2 to TRBJ2-5; TRBD2 aligns across 9 bases. J lost 9 bases, V lost 6 bases, and 5 bases had no gene match. The germline V gene encodes CDR1 SGHAT and CDR2 FQNNGV. This CDR3 has 12 amino acids. The DNA of the CDR3 is TGTGCCAGCAGTTCCGCGGGGGGGGCCCAGTACTTC. Its protein product is CASSSAGGAQYF.

This clonotype has just a few counts. The chain uses TRBV11-2 and TRBJ2-7; D is uncertain. This CDR3 has 13 amino acids. In germline, CDR1 is SGHAT, CDR2 FQNNGV. Trimming cost V 1 base and J 0 bases, with 4 bases left between them. The CDR3 here is CASSLASSYEQYF. The CDR3 DNA sequence: TGTGCCAGCAGCTTAGCCAGCTCCTACGAGCAGTACTTC. The whole variable domain, remainder taken from reference TRBV11-2 and TRBJ2-7, is EAGVAQSPRYKIIEKRQSVAFWCNPISGHATLYWYQQILGQGPKLLIQFQNNGVVDDSQLPKDRFSAERLKGVDSTLKIQPAKLEDSAVYLCASSLASSYEQYFGPGTRLTVT.

V is TRBV28 and J is TRBJ2-7; the match to TRBD2 covers 7 bases. CDR1 and CDR2 (germline): MDHEN, SYDVKM. This CDR3 is 13 amino acids long. The V gene end was trimmed by 8 bases and the J gene end by 3 bases; junction bases not matched to a gene: 7. The CDR3 here is CASGLAGLYEQYF. CDR3 coding DNA: TGTGCCAGCGGATTAGCGGGCCTCTACGAGCAGTACTTC.

The table lists this clonotype with a few counts. The J gene is TRBJ2-3, the V gene TRBV7-4; 13 bases fit TRBD2. The germline V gene has CDR1 SGHVT and CDR2 SQSDAQ. The CDR3 runs to 21 residues. Trimming took 2 bases from V and 0 from J; bases not matched to a gene: 14. The CDR3 nucleotides read TGTGCCAGCAGCTTACTACGTAGACTAGCGGGGGGTCCTTCCAGCACAGATACGCAGTATTTT. Its translation: CASSLLRRLAGGPSSTDTQYF.

The CDR3 protein is CASSPRQDSYEQYF. Here the CDR3 DNA reads TGTGCCAGCTCACCACGACAGGACTCGTACGAGCAGTACTTC. This chain uses TRBV18 with TRBJ2-7, with D tentatively TRBD1 (6 bases). Trimming stripped 1 base from V and 4 bases from J, with 11 bases between. Germline V CDR1 and CDR2: KGHSH, LQKENI. The CDR3 covers 14 residues.